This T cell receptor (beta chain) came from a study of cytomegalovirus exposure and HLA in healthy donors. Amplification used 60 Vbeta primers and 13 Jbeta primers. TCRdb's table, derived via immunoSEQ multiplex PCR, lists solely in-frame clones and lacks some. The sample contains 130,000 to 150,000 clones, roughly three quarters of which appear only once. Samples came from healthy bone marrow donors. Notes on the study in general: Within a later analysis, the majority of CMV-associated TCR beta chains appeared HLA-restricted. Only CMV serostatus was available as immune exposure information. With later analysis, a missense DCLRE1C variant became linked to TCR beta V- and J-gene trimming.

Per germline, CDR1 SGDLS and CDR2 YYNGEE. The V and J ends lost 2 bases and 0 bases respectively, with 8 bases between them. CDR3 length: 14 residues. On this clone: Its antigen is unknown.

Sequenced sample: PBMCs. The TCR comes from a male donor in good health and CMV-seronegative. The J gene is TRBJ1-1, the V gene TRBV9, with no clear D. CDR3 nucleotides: TGTGCCAGCAGCGTCGAGGCCCTGAACACTGAAGCTTTCTTT. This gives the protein CASSVEALNTEAFF. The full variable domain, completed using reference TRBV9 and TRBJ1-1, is DSGVTQTPKHLITATGQRVTLRCSPRSGDLSVYWYQQSLDQGLQFLIQYYNGEERAKGNILERFSAQQFPDLHSELNLSSLELGDSALYFCASSVEALNTEAFFGQGTRLTVV.